These 16 T cell receptor beta chains originate from one sample sequenced in a study of T cell responses to AZD1222 COVID-19 vaccine. Sequenced by immunoSEQ multiplex PCR; TCRdb stores in-frame clones only, minus some. This table holds about 100,000 clones, approximately 90% found once. Sequences were derived from peripheral blood, sampled on day 0 of AZD1222 vaccination. These receptors came from an adult in good health.

The chain links TRBV6-5 to TRBJ1-5; D is undetermined. CDR3 size: 15 residues. CDR1 and CDR2 from the germline V gene are MNHEY and SVGAGI. V was shortened by 6 bases and J by 6 bases, with 18 bases between the two germline ends. The CDR3 region has the DNA TGTGCCAGCAGACCCGACCCCGGAGCAAGTCAGCCCCAGCATTTT. This encodes CASRPDPGASQPQHF.

J is TRBJ1-5 and V is TRBV18, with a weak D call TRBD1 (6 bases). V lost 6 bases and J lost 7, with 13 bases in between. In germline, CDR1 is KGHSH, CDR2 LQKENI. The length of the CDR3 is 13 residues. The CDR3 protein is CASSRTEGQPQHF. In nucleotides, the CDR3 is TGTGCCAGCTCTCGGACAGAAGGACAGCCCCAGCATTTT.

The V call is TRBV7-2, the J call TRBJ2-7; D remains ambiguous. V dropped 1 base and J dropped 4 bases, with 8 bases sitting between them. Germline V lookup: CDR1 SGHTA, CDR2 FQGNSA. The CDR3 has 13 amino acids. The CDR3: CASSLGQEYEQYF. CDR3 DNA sequence: TGTGCCAGCAGCTTAGGGCAGGAGTACGAGCAGTACTTC.

The rearrangement uses TRBV23-1 and TRBJ2-7; tentative D call: TRBD2 (6 bases). TRBV23-1 is an open reading frame, and its role is uncertain. The CDR3 covers 14 residues. The V and J ends lost 6 bases and 0 bases respectively, with 12 bases between them. This chain's CDR3 is CASRPRDFSYEQYF. The CDR3 DNA is TGCGCCAGCAGGCCCCGGGACTTCTCCTACGAGCAGTACTTC.

The chain uses TRBV10-3 and TRBJ2-3, with TRBD2 matching over 14 bases. With V trimmed by 0 bases and J by 6 bases, 5 bases remained unmatched. CDR3 length: 17 amino acids. Per germline, CDR1 ENHRY and CDR2 SYGVKD. CDR3 bases: TGTGCCATCAGTGAGTCGAAGACTAGCGGGGGGGTGGATACGCAGTATTTT. Protein product: CAISESKTSGGVDTQYF.

The J gene is TRBJ2-3, the V gene TRBV3-1 (or the pseudogene TRBV3-2); TRBD1 is a possible D gene (6 bases). Germline V CDR1 and CDR2: LGHDT, YNNKEL (reference sequence). The CDR3 length is 14 residues. The V gene lost 4 bases and the J gene lost 4 bases, with 12 bases spanning the gap. The CDR3 nucleotides read TGTGCCAGCAGCCCCAGGGGTGTTCCAGATACGCAGTATTTT. This sequence encodes CASSPRGVPDTQYF.

This chain connects TRBV7-9 to TRBJ1-1; D gene unclear. In germline, CDR1 is SEHNR, CDR2 FQNEAQ (reference sequence). Deletions cut 8 bases from V and 1 base from J, with 14 bases between. The CDR3 runs 14 residues. CDR3 in amino acids: CASFQLLRNTEAFF. In nucleotides, the CDR3 is TGTGCCAGCTTCCAGCTTCTAAGGAACACTGAAGCTTTCTTT.

The rearrangement links TRBV7-6 to TRBJ1-1; no clear D gene. The CDR3 spans 15 residues. The V gene's germline CDR1 is SGHVS and CDR2 FNYEAQ. V lost 2 bases to trimming and J lost 1 base, with 11 bases between them. The CDR3 reads CASSLRVPGNTEAFF. CDR3 nucleotide sequence: TGTGCCAGCAGCTTAAGGGTACCGGGGAACACTGAAGCTTTCTTT.

CDR3 loop: CAITNSGTRHNEQFF. Written as DNA, the CDR3 is TGTGCCATCACAAACTCCGGGACGAGGCACAATGAGCAGTTCTTC. The chain uses TRBV10-3 and TRBJ2-1; D is possibly TRBD1 or TRBD2 (5 bases each). Per germline, CDR1 ENHRY and CDR2 SYGVKD. V was trimmed by 7 bases and J by 5 bases, leaving 18 bases between them. The CDR3 is 15 amino acids.

The gene calls are TRBV9 and TRBJ2-3; 14 bases line up with TRBD2. V was pared by 2 bases and J by 6 bases, with 5 bases of the junction left unmatched. The CDR3 contains 16 residues. Germline values: CDR1 SGDLS, CDR2 YYNGEE. The CDR3 DNA reads TGTGCCAGCAGCGTTGGACTAGCGGGGGGTTTGGATACGCAGTATTTT. This gives the protein CASSVGLAGGLDTQYF. The complete variable domain, with remaining parts taken from reference TRBV9 and TRBJ2-3, reads DSGVTQTPKHLITATGQRVTLRCSPRSGDLSVYWYQQSLDQGLQFLIQYYNGEERAKGNILERFSAQQFPDLHSELNLSSLELGDSALYFCASSVGLAGGLDTQYFGPGTRLTVL.

The rearrangement uses TRBV7-2 and TRBJ1-2, with no clear D. Trimming pared 5 bases from V and 4 bases from J, leaving 11 bases between. CDR1 SGHTA and CDR2 FQGNSA come from the germline V gene. The CDR3 totals 13 residues. CDR3: CASSPRRSYGYTF. CDR3 in DNA: TGTGCCAGCAGCCCAAGGCGCTCCTATGGCTACACCTTC.

The chain employs TRBV5-4 and TRBJ2-7, with D perhaps matching TRBD1 (5 bases). V dropped 2 bases and J dropped 2 bases, with 8 bases sitting between them. The V gene's germline CDR1 is SGHNT and CDR2 YYREEE (reference sequence). The CDR3 covers 13 residues. CDR3 bases: TGTGCCAGCAGCTTAGACAGTCCCTACGAGCAGTACTTC. It translates to CASSLDSPYEQYF.

The gene calls are TRBV7-2 and TRBJ2-1, with D tentatively TRBD1 (6 bases). V lost 1 base and J lost 4, with 11 bases in between. The CDR3 is 15 amino acids. Germline V gives CDR1 SGHTA, CDR2 FQGNSA. The CDR3: CASSLVQGSYNEQFF. CDR3 DNA: TGTGCCAGCAGCTTAGTGCAGGGGAGTTACAATGAGCAGTTCTTC.

The chain combines TRBV3-1 (or the pseudogene TRBV3-2) with TRBJ1-2; weak D call: TRBD1 (6 bases). The CDR3 totals 15 residues. Trimming removed 4 bases at V and 3 bases at J, with 15 bases between. CDR1 LGHDT and CDR2 YNNKEL come from the germline V gene (reference sequence). The CDR3 nucleotides are TGTGCCAGCAGCCCCTTGAAGGGACAATACTATGGCTACACCTTC. Protein product: CASSPLKGQYYGYTF.

The chain combines TRBV3-1 (or the pseudogene TRBV3-2) with TRBJ2-2; TRBD2 matches 7 bases. CDR1 and CDR2 (germline): LGHDT, YNNKEL (reference sequence). With V trimmed by 5 bases and J by 5 bases, 11 bases remained unmatched. This CDR3 is built from 16 residues. CDR3 sequence reads: CASSYIRGGGTGELFF. Here the CDR3 DNA reads TGTGCCAGCAGCTACATAAGGGGCGGGGGAACCGGGGAGCTGTTTTTT.

The count of this clone is one. The chain couples TRBV20-1 to TRBJ1-1; D is unresolved. The CDR3 spans 11 residues. CDR1 and CDR2 from the germline V gene are DFQATT and SNEGSKA (reference sequence). V shed 6 bases and J shed 1 base, with 6 bases lying between them. The CDR3 protein is CSALRNTEAFF. CDR3 DNA: TGCAGTGCCCTGAGGAACACTGAAGCTTTCTTT.